The sequence of this T cell receptor beta chain was determined in a study of cytomegalovirus exposure and HLA in healthy donors. Primers: 60 Vbeta forward and 13 Jbeta reverse. TCRdb's table, derived via immunoSEQ multiplex PCR, lists solely in-frame clones and lacks some. The sample lists around 160,000 clones, around 75% seen once, with around 4.6% in the top ten. CDR3 size: 17 residues. V lost 1 base and J lost 2; bases outside the gene matches: 11. Per germline, CDR1 SQVTM and CDR2 ANQGSEA. Findings and caveats of the study: In vitro work confirmed that three CMV-associated chains recognize CMV antigens. The authors later found HLA-associated TCR beta chains more clonally expanded than equally common others. A reported reduction in N-insertions relative to the roughly 640-donor mean was seen in an Asian-associated ancestry cluster in a later analysis. Later analysis identified a missense DCLRE1C variant that was linked to TCR beta V- and J-gene trimming.

About this clone itself: Its antigen is not known.

The sequence was obtained from a male donor in good health and CMV-seronegative. The V and J genes are TRBV29-1 and TRBJ2-7, with 10 positions matching TRBD1. Sequencing was performed on PBMCs. DNA of the CDR3: TGCAGCGTTGAAGCCAATATGGGACAGGGGTTTCCCTACGAGCAGTACTTC. Its protein product is CSVEANMGQGFPYEQYF.